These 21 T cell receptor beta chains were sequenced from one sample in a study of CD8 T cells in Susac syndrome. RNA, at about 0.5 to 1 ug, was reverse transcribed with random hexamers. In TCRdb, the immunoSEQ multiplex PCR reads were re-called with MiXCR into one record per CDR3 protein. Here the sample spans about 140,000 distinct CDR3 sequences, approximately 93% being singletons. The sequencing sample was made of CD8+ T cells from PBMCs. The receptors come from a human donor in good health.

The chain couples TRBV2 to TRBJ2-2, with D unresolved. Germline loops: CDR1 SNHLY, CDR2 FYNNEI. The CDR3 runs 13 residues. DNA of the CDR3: TGTGGTCGCAGGCCGCAGAACACCGGGGAGCTGTTTTTT. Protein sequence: CGRRPQNTGELFF.

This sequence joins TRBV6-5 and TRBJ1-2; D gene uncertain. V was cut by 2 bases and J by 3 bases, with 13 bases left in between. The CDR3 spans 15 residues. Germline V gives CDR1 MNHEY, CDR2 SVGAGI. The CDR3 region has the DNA TGTGCCAGCAGTTACGAGGGCAGGTTCGACTATGGCTACACCTTC. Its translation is CASSYEGRFDYGYTF.

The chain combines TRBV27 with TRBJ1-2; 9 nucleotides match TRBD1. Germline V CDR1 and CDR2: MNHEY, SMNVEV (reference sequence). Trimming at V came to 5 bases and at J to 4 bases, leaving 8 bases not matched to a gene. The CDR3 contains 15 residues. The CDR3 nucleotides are TGTGCCAGCAGTCAGGGGACAGGGAGCGGCTATGGCTACACCTTC. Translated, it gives CASSQGTGSGYGYTF.

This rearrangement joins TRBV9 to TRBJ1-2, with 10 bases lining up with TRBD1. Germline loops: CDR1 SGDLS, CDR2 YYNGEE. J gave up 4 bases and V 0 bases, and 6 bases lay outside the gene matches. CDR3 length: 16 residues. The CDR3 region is CASSVEAGQGRYGYTF. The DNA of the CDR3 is TGTGCCAGCAGCGTAGAAGCGGGACAGGGGCGCTATGGCTACACCTTC.

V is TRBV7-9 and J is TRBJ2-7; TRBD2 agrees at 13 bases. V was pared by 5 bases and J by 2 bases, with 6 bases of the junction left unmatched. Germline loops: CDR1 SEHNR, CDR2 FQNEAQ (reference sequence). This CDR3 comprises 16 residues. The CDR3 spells CASSTSGRVEPYEQYF. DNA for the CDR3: TGTGCCAGCAGCACTAGCGGGAGGGTAGAACCCTACGAGCAGTACTTC.

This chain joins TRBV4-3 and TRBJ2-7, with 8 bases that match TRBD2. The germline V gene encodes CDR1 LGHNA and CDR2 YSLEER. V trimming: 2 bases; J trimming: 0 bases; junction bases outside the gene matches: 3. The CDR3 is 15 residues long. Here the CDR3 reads CASSQLAGYSYEQYF. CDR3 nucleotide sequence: TGCGCCAGCAGCCAATTAGCGGGATACTCCTACGAGCAGTACTTC.

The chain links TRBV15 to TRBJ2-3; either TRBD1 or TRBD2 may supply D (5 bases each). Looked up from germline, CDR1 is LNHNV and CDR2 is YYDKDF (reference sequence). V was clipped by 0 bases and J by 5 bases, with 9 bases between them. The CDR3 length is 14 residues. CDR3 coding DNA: TGTGCCACCAGCAGAGAGAAGGGGAGAGATACGCAGTATTTT. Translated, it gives CATSREKGRDTQYF.

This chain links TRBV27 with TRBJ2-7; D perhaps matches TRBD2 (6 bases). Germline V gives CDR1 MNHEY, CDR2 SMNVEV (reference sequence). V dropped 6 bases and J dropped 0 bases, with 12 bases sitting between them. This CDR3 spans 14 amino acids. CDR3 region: CASSLMEGSYEQYF. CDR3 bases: TGTGCCAGCAGCCTGATGGAGGGCTCCTACGAGCAGTACTTC.

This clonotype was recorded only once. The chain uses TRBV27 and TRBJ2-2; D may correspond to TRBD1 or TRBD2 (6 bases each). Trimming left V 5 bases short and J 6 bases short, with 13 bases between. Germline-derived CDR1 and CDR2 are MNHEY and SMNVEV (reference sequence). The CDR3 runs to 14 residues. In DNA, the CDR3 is TGTGCCAGCAGTCCGGGGGCAGGGGCCGGGGAGCTGTTTTTT. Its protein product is CASSPGAGAGELFF.

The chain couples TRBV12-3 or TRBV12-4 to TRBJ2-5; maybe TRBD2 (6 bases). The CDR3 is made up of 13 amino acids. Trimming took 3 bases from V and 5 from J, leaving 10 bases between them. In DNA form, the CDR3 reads TGTGCCAGCAGTTTCTGGGGGGTGGAGACCCAGTACTTC. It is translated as CASSFWGVETQYF.

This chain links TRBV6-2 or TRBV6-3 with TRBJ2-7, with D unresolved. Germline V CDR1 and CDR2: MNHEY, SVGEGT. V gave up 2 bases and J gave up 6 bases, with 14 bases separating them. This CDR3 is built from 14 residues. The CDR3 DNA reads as TGTGCCAGCAGTTACGGCGTAGGGTTGCGCGAGCAGTACTTC. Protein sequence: CASSYGVGLREQYF.

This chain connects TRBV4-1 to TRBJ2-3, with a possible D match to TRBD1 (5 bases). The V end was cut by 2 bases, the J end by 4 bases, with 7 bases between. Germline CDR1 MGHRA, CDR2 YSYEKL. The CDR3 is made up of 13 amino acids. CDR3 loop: CASSQSRADTQYF. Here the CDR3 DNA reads TGCGCCAGCAGCCAAAGCAGGGCAGATACGCAGTATTTT.

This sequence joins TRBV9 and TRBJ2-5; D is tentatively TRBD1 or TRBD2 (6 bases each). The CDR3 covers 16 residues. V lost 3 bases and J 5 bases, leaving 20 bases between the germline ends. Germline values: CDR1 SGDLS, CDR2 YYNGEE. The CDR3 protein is CASSASGGGMIETQYF. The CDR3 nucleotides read TGTGCCAGCAGCGCATCTGGAGGGGGGATGATCGAGACCCAGTACTTC.

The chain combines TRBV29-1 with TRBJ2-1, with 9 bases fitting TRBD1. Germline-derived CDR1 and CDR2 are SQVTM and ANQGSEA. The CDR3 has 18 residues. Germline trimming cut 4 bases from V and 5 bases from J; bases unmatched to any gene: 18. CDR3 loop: CSVVDDPVYRGLDNEQFF. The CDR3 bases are TGCAGCGTTGTAGATGACCCTGTTTACAGGGGGCTAGACAATGAGCAGTTCTTC.

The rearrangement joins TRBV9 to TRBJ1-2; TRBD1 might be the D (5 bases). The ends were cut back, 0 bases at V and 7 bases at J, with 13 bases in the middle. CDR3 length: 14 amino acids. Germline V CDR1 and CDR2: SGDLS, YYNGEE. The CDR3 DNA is TGTGCCAGCAGCGTAGGGGGGGAGTCGAGTGGCTACACCTTC. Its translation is CASSVGGESSGYTF.

The CDR3 bases are TGTGCCAGCTGTCCCCGATCAGCGGGACTCCTCTACGAGCAGTACTTC. Its protein is CASCPRSAGLLYEQYF. The V and J genes are TRBV6-2 or TRBV6-3 and TRBJ2-7; 7 bases line up with TRBD2. V lost 8 bases to trimming and J lost 3 bases; unmatched junction nucleotides: 16. The CDR3 has 16 amino acids. Per germline, CDR1 MNHEY and CDR2 SVGEGT.

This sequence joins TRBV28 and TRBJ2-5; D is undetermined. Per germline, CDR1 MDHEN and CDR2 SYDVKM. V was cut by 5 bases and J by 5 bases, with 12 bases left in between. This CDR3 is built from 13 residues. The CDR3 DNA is TGTGCCAGCAGTCCCCCCGGAATGGAGACCCAGTACTTC. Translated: CASSPPGMETQYF.

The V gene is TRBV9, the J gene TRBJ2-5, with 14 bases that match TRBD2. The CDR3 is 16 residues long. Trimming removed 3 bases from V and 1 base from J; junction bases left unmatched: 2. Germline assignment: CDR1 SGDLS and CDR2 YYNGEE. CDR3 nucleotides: TGTGCCAGCAGCGGGGGACTAGCGGGGGCCCAAGAGACCCAGTACTTC. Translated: CASSGGLAGAQETQYF.

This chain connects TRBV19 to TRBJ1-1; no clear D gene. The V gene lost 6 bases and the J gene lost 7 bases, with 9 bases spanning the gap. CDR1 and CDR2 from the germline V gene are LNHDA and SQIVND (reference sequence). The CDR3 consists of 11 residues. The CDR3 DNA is TGTGCCAGTAGAAACGTCGGTGAAGCTTTCTTT. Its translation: CASRNVGEAFF.

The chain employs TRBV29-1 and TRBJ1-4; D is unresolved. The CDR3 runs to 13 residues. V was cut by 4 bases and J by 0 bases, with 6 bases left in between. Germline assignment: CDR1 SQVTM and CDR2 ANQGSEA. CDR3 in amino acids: CSVGGATNEKLFF. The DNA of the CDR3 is TGCAGCGTTGGGGGAGCAACTAATGAAAAACTGTTTTTT.

CDR3 in amino acids: CSAHAGDGSYEQYF. The DNA of the CDR3 is TGCAGTGCTCATGCGGGAGACGGGTCCTACGAGCAGTACTTC. The rearrangement uses TRBV20-1 and TRBJ2-7, with 7 nucleotides matching TRBD2. The germline V gene has CDR1 DFQATT and CDR2 SNEGSKA (reference sequence). This CDR3 is built from 14 residues. V shed 5 bases, J shed 1 base, and the junction held 8 bases outside the gene matches.